This is a list of T cell receptor beta chains from one sample in a study of blood T cell repertoires in COVID-19. TCRdb's table, derived via immunoSEQ multiplex PCR, lists solely in-frame clones and lacks some. The profile shows 350,000 to 500,000 clones, 70% to 90% of them singletons. The source material was PBMCs or T cells enriched from blood (not recorded which). Receptors were obtained from a woman aged 18 to 35 who had been exposed to COVID-19. CDR3s include the opening cysteine and the closing phenylalanine or tryptophan. D genes are given only for firm matches. Clone sizes are given selectively: once, few, many, or a class where the clone is expanded.

clone_size,d_call,v_call,cdr3_length,j_call,cdr3_aa,cdr3_nt
-,TRBD1,TRBV30,12,TRBJ1-4,CASSGTAEKLFF,TGTGCCTCCTCCGGGACAGCCGAAAAACTGTTTTTT
-,TRBD2,TRBV19,15,TRBJ2-7,CASSIQREGLYEQYF,TGTGCCAGTAGTATACAGCGGGAGGGTCTCTACGAGCAGTACTTC
-,-,TRBV6-1,14,TRBJ2-3,CASSEGTAPDTQYF,TGTGCCAGCAGTGAAGGGACAGCTCCAGATACGCAGTATTTT
-,-,TRBV19,16,TRBJ2-7,CASSKIEGRSSYEQYF,TGTGCCAGTAGTAAGATTGAGGGTCGGAGCTCCTACGAGCAGTACTTC
-,TRBD2,TRBV10-1,16,TRBJ2-1,CASSEEWGLGLNEQFF,TGCGCCAGCAGTGAAGAGTGGGGACTAGGGTTAAATGAGCAGTTCTTC
-,-,TRBV20-1,13,TRBJ2-3,CSASGTSTDTQYF,TGCAGTGCTAGTGGGACAAGCACAGATACGCAGTATTTT
-,TRBD1,TRBV12-5,15,TRBJ2-1,CASGPGGADRNEQFF,TGTGCTAGTGGTCCAGGGGGCGCGGATCGGAATGAGCAGTTCTTC
-,TRBD1,TRBV5-4,14,TRBJ2-1,CAIHTGGWGNEQFF,TGTGCCATACACACAGGGGGTTGGGGCAATGAGCAGTTCTTC
-,TRBD2,TRBV27,12,TRBJ2-3,CASRGLADTQYF,TGTGCCAGCAGGGGACTAGCAGATACGCAGTATTTT
few,TRBD2,TRBV27,16,TRBJ2-3,CASSLYSGGITDTQYF,TGTGCCAGCAGTTTATATAGCGGGGGGATCACAGATACGCAGTATTTT
-,TRBD2,TRBV27,17,TRBJ2-7,CASSFALVRGSSYEQYF,TGTGCCAGCAGTTTCGCATTGGTGCGGGGGAGCTCCTACGAGCAGTACTTC
-,TRBD1,TRBV19,14,TRBJ1-5,CASSRGQGNQPQHF,TGTGCCAGTAGCAGGGGACAGGGAAATCAGCCCCAGCATTTT
once,-,TRBV7-6,18,TRBJ1-2,CASSPHSGSRGGDYGYTF,TGTGCCAGCAGCCCGCATTCCGGGTCCAGGGGAGGGGACTATGGCTACACCTTC
-,TRBD1,TRBV10-2,12,TRBJ2-7,CASGGQLHEQYF,TGCGCCAGCGGGGGACAGCTCCACGAGCAGTACTTC
-,-,TRBV4-1,13,TRBJ2-7,CASSQDRGHEQYF,TGCGCCAGCAGCCAAGACAGGGGCCACGAGCAGTACTTC
once,-,TRBV18,13,TRBJ1-4,CASSPGAKGKLFF,TGTGCCAGCTCACCAGGGGCTAAAGGAAAACTGTTTTTT
-,TRBD2,TRBV5-1,18,TRBJ2-5,CASSLRTSGRGNQETQYF,TGCGCCAGCAGCTTACGGACTAGCGGGAGGGGTAACCAAGAGACCCAGTACTTC
few,TRBD1,TRBV5-1,18,TRBJ2-3,CASSLVGQVHISTDTQYF,TGCGCCAGCAGCTTGGTGGGACAGGTCCATATTAGCACAGATACGCAGTATTTT
-,TRBD1,TRBV4-3,15,TRBJ1-1,CASSQSPGQGAQAFF,TGCGCCAGCAGCCAGTCCCCGGGACAGGGGGCCCAAGCTTTCTTT
once,-,TRBV6-6,15,TRBJ1-5,CASSYGVKGNQPQHF,TGTGCCAGCAGCTACGGGGTAAAGGGGAATCAGCCCCAGCATTTT
once,TRBD1,TRBV4-2,14,TRBJ1-2,CASSLGTGSYGYTF,TGTGCCAGCAGCCTAGGGACAGGTTCCTATGGCTACACCTTC
once,TRBD2,TRBV11-2,18,TRBJ2-3,CASSVTSGGARSTDTQYF,TGTGCCAGCAGCGTTACTAGCGGGGGGGCCAGGTCGACAGATACGCAGTATTTT
-,-,TRBV11-2,11,TRBJ2-7,CASSSTEKQYF,TGTGCCAGCAGCTCGACTGAAAAGCAGTACTTC
-,-,TRBV6-1,17,TRBJ2-7,CASSDGRFGGLSYEQYF,TGTGCCAGCAGTGATGGGAGATTTGGCGGGCTCTCCTACGAGCAGTACTTC
-,TRBD1,TRBV10-1,13,TRBJ1-1,CATRTGADTEAFF,TGCGCCACTAGGACAGGGGCGGACACTGAAGCTTTCTTT
-,TRBD2,TRBV7-9,15,TRBJ2-3,CASATSGRATDTQYF,TGTGCCAGCGCAACTAGCGGGAGAGCCACAGATACGCAGTATTTT
-,-,TRBV7-6,15,TRBJ2-1,CASSLAGSSYNEQFF,TGTGCCAGCAGCTTAGCCGGTAGCTCCTACAATGAGCAGTTCTTC
once,TRBD1,TRBV5-6,15,TRBJ1-4,CASSLGQGASEKLFF,TGTGCCAGCAGCTTGGGGCAGGGGGCGAGTGAAAAACTGTTTTTT
-,TRBD2,TRBV28,15,TRBJ2-3,CASREREPRTDTQYF,TGTGCCAGCAGAGAGCGGGAGCCCCGCACAGATACGCAGTATTTT
-,-,TRBV15,12,TRBJ2-7,CATSRGGREQYF,TGTGCCACCAGCAGGGGGGGTCGGGAGCAGTACTTC
-,TRBD1,TRBV7-6,15,TRBJ2-3,CASSYPGGRTDTQYF,TGTGCCAGCAGCTACCCAGGGGGTCGCACAGATACGCAGTATTTT
-,TRBD1,TRBV28,17,TRBJ2-1,CASSLFIDRGPWNEQFF,TGTGCCAGCAGTTTATTTATCGACAGGGGTCCCTGGAATGAGCAGTTCTTC
-,-,TRBV21-1,15,TRBJ2-2,CASSTIARNTGELFF,TGTGCCAGCAGCACAATCGCCAGAAACACCGGGGAGCTGTTTTTT
-,TRBD1,TRBV4-3,17,TRBJ2-6,CASSQPFTGAGANVLTF,TGCGCCAGCAGCCAGCCATTTACAGGGGCTGGGGCCAACGTCCTGACTTTC
-,TRBD2,TRBV6-2/TRBV6-3,16,TRBJ2-7,CASSYKLAGLDYEQYF,TGTGCCAGCAGTTACAAACTAGCGGGGCTCGACTACGAGCAGTACTTC
-,TRBD2,TRBV7-2,14,TRBJ2-3,CASSLELAAYTQYF,TGTGCCAGCAGCTTAGAACTAGCGGCCTATACGCAGTATTTT
-,TRBD1,TRBV19,15,TRBJ1-4,CASSPVRTGTEKLFF,TGTGCCAGTAGCCCGGTCCGGACAGGAACCGAAAAACTGTTTTTT
-,TRBD2,TRBV6-2/TRBV6-3,16,TRBJ2-5,CASSYGLAGGRETQYF,TGTGCCAGCAGTTACGGACTAGCGGGGGGCCGGGAGACCCAGTACTTC
once,-,TRBV7-9,13,TRBJ2-5,CASSPRLSETQYF,TGTGCCAGCAGCCCCCGTTTAAGCGAGACCCAGTACTTC
few,-,TRBV5-1,13,TRBJ1-1,CASSKAENTEAFF,TGCGCCAGCAGCAAGGCGGAGAACACTGAAGCTTTCTTT
-,TRBD1,TRBV28,15,TRBJ1-2,CASSPGRQGRAGYTF,TGTGCCAGCAGTCCCGGGCGACAGGGGAGGGCCGGCTACACCTTC
-,TRBD2,TRBV6-5,14,TRBJ2-7,CASSPERGSYEQYF,TGTGCCAGCAGTCCGGAGCGGGGCTCCTACGAGCAGTACTTC
-,-,TRBV7-9,12,TRBJ2-5,CASSKQGETQYF,TGTGCCAGCAGCAAGCAGGGAGAGACCCAGTACTTC
-,-,TRBV6-5,16,TRBJ1-6,CASSYSFRQGSSPLHF,TGTGCCAGCAGTTACTCTTTTCGGCAGGGCAGTTCACCCCTCCACTTT
-,TRBD2,TRBV7-2,18,TRBJ2-5,CASSFGLTASGRGETQYF,TGTGCCAGCAGCTTTGGTCTGACTGCTAGCGGGAGGGGAGAGACCCAGTACTTC
-,-,TRBV14,13,TRBJ1-6,CASNREINSPLHF,TGTGCCAGCAACAGGGAGATTAATTCACCCCTCCACTTT
-,-,TRBV5-1,14,TRBJ1-1,CASSPLGGDTEAFF,TGCGCCAGCAGCCCCCTCGGGGGGGACACTGAAGCTTTCTTT
-,TRBD1,TRBV19,15,TRBJ2-7,CASTPGTGGSYEQYF,TGTGCCAGTACCCCCGGGACAGGGGGCTCCTACGAGCAGTACTTC
-,-,TRBV6-1,16,TRBJ2-5,CASNDVIQGLQETQYF,TGTGCCAGCAATGACGTGATACAGGGCCTCCAAGAGACCCAGTACTTC
-,TRBD1,TRBV18,16,TRBJ2-2,CASSPTGAINTGELFF,TGTGCCAGCTCACCGACAGGGGCTATCAACACCGGGGAGCTGTTTTTT
-,TRBD2,TRBV7-3,14,TRBJ2-3,CASSQGLPQDTQYF,TGTGCCAGCAGCCAGGGACTACCCCAAGATACGCAGTATTTT
-,TRBD1,TRBV9,15,TRBJ2-3,CASSAGTGLTDTQYF,TGTGCCAGCAGCGCAGGGACAGGTCTCACAGATACGCAGTATTTT
once,TRBD2,TRBV11-2,18,TRBJ2-7,CASSPRLRSGGRSYEQYF,TGTGCCAGCAGCCCGCGCTTAAGAAGCGGGGGACGCTCCTACGAGCAGTACTTC
-,TRBD2,TRBV4-3,18,TRBJ2-3,CASSQEPSGGLRTDTQYF,TGCGCCAGCAGCCAAGAACCTAGCGGGGGACTACGCACAGATACGCAGTATTTT
-,TRBD1,TRBV7-2,15,TRBJ2-7,CASSLGGQGVYEQYF,TGTGCCAGCAGCTTAGGGGGACAGGGAGTCTACGAGCAGTACTTC
-,-,TRBV29-1,13,TRBJ1-2,CSVEHQASYGYTF,TGCAGCGTTGAACACCAAGCAAGCTATGGCTACACCTTC